Sequencing of this TCR beta chain was carried out in a study of OX40 agonist ivuxolimab in advanced cancers. This CDR3 contains 12 residues. The V end was cut by 0 bases, the J end by 5 bases, with 6 bases between. CDR1 SGDLS and CDR2 YYNGEE come from the germline V gene. The data were produced by immunoSEQ multiplex PCR, yet TCRdb's version contains in-frame clones alone and is incomplete. Here the sample spans some 84,000 clones, approximately 92% being singletons. The sequence derives from an adult with an advanced solid tumor such as melanoma, head and neck, liver or kidney cancer. The sample here was CD4+ or CD8+ T cells sorted from blood, taken in a trial of the OX40 agonist ivuxolimab. This sequence joins TRBV9 and TRBJ2-7; D remains ambiguous. The CDR3 protein is CASSVEEDEQYF. The CDR3 nucleotides read TGTGCCAGCAGCGTAGAAGAGGACGAGCAGTACTTC.